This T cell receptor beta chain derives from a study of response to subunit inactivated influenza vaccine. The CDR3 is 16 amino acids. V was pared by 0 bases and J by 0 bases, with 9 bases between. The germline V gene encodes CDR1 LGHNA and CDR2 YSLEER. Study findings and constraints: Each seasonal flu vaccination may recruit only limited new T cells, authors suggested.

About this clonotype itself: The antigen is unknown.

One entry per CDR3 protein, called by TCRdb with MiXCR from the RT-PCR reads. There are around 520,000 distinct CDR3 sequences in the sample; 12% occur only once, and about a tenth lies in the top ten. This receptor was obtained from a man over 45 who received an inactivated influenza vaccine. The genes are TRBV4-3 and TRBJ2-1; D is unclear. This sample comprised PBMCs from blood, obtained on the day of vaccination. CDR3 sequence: CASSQDYPSSYNEQFF. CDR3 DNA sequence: TGCGCCAGCAGCCAAGATTATCCCTCCTCCTACAATGAGCAGTTCTTC.